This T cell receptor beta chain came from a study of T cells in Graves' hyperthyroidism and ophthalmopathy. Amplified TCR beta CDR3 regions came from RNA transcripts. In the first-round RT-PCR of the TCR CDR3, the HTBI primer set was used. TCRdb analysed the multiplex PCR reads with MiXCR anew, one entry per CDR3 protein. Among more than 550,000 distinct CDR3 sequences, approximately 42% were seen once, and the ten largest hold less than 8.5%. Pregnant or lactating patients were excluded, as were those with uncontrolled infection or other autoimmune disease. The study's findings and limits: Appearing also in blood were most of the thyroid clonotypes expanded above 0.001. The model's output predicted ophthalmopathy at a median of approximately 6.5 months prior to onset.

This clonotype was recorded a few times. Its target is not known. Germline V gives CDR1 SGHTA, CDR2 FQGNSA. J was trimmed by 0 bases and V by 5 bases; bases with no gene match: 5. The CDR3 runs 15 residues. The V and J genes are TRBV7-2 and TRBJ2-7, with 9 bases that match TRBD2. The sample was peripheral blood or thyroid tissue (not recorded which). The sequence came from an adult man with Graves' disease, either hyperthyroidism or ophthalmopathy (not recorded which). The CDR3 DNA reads TGTGCCAGCAGCGGACTAGCGAGAAACTCCTACGAGCAGTACTTC. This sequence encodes CASSGLARNSYEQYF.